This TCR beta chain was documented in a study of breast tumors, draining lymph nodes, adjacent tissues. This clonotype has a count of ten or more. TCRdb processed the multiplex PCR reads anew with MiXCR; each CDR3 protein has one entry. The table shows tens of thousands of distinct CDR3 sequences, with 23% occurring only once. The germline CDR1 and CDR2 sequences are SGHRS and YFSETQ. Germline trimming cut 4 bases from V and 3 bases from J; bases unmatched to any gene: 7. This CDR3 region has 15 residues. Source material: breast tumor tissue. This clonotype was sampled from a female donor with breast cancer. Some clones in this sample may be carry-over from other donors' samples. V is TRBV5-1 and J is TRBJ2-1; 7 bases fit TRBD2. The CDR3 DNA reads TGCGCCAGCAGCCCCAGTCGGGGGGTCTACAATGAGCAGTTCTTC. This codes for CASSPSRGVYNEQFF.